This T cell receptor (beta chain) is from a study of shared clonotypes between healthy human individuals. Overall study: Donors, aged 18 to 49, were two women and a few men.

Genomic DNA came from about 97 million PBMCs in unsorted samples. The repertoire was sequenced with immunoSEQ multiplex PCR; TCRdb's copy has only in-frame clones and lacks some. The data show about 460,000 clones, roughly three quarters seen once. This CDR3 comprises 13 residues. V lost 8 bases to trimming and J lost 5 bases, with 13 bases between them. Germline assignment: CDR1 SNHLY and CDR2 FYNNEI. The TCR sequence derives from a woman in her thirties or forties in good health. Some clones in this sample may be carry-over from other donors' samples. Source material: PBMCs. The J gene is TRBJ2-1, the V gene TRBV2, with D perhaps matching TRBD1 (5 bases). The CDR3: CASSLGHNNEQFF. CDR3 in DNA: TGTGCCAGCTCGCTAGGACACAACAATGAGCAGTTCTTC.